The sequence of this T cell receptor beta chain was determined in a study of shared clonotypes between healthy human individuals. Findings of the study overall: Across a few donors, naive CD4 shared 5% to 6.5%, naive CD8 about 3.2%, memory CD4 about 2.4%, memory CD8 0.4% to 0.5%. Naive subsets generally exceeded memory subsets in estimated richness.

To note about this clone: Its target is not known. Distinct nucleotide sequences in the sample also encode this CDR3.

The authors' processing: ImmunoSEQ yielded junction-only sequences lacking quality scores, so filtering differed. TCRdb's table, derived via immunoSEQ multiplex PCR, lists solely in-frame clones and lacks some. V and J calls and clone size follow that table, whereas D and trimming were derived from the DNA. The repertoire includes 2 million to 2.5 million clones, roughly 94% of them detected once, and roughly 1.1% sits in the top ten. J lost 7 bases, V lost 0 bases, and 5 bases had no gene match. There are 15 residues in the CDR3. Per the germline V gene, CDR1 is SGDLS and CDR2 is YYNGEE. CD45RO-negative, CCR7-positively selected cells formed the naive CD8 fraction, excluding terminally differentiated effector memory CD45RA+ cells.

V gene TRBV9 combines with J gene TRBJ2-1; TRBD2 aligns across 9 bases. Material for sequencing was naive CD8+ T cells sorted from blood. The clonotype comes from a man aged 18-30 years in good health. The CDR3, as DNA: TGTGCCAGCAGCGTAGGCGGGAGGGCCGGAAATGAGCAGTTCTTC. Residues: CASSVGGRAGNEQFF.